This T cell receptor beta chain appears in the sequencing data of a study of OX40 agonist ivuxolimab in advanced cancers. TCRdb's copy holds only in-frame clones and misses some; the assay was immunoSEQ multiplex PCR. The sample holds 95,000 to 150,000 clones; 85% to 95% are singletons and the top ten take about 0.14%. The CDR3 extends over 16 amino acids. Trimming removed 5 bases from V and 6 bases from J, with 22 bases in between. CDR1 and CDR2 (germline): SGHTA, FQGNSA. This clone was seen just once. The sequence came from an adult with an advanced solid tumor such as melanoma, head and neck, liver or kidney cancer. This sequence joins TRBV7-2 and TRBJ1-2; D remains ambiguous. This material consisted of CD4+ or CD8+ T cells sorted from blood, taken in a trial of the OX40 agonist ivuxolimab. The CDR3 sequence is CASSPYLEYGPDGYTF. CDR3 DNA sequence: TGTGCCAGCAGCCCATACTTAGAGTATGGCCCAGATGGCTACACCTTC.